Below, one T cell receptor (beta chain) is given with its context. This sample was taken from a study of OX40 agonist ivuxolimab in advanced cancers. V was cut by 7 bases and J by 1 base, with 13 bases left in between. CDR1 SGDLS and CDR2 YYNGEE come from the germline V gene. The CDR3 has 14 residues. Sequencing was performed with immunoSEQ multiplex PCR; in TCRdb, only in-frame clones are kept and a portion is missing. The data hold 35,000 to 40,000 clones, with 82% observed a single time. The genes are TRBV9 and TRBJ2-3; no reliable D call. The receptor was isolated from an adult with an advanced solid tumor such as melanoma, head and neck, liver or kidney cancer. Sequencing was performed on CD4+ or CD8+ T cells sorted from blood, taken in a trial of the OX40 agonist ivuxolimab. The CDR3 protein is CASSVGDGTDTQYF. Written as DNA, the CDR3 is TGTGCCAGCTCGGTTGGCGACGGCACAGATACGCAGTATTTT.